Below are 26 T cell receptor beta chains sequenced from a single sample in a study of response to subunit inactivated influenza vaccine. MiXCR was run by TCRdb on the RT-PCR reads, yielding one entry per CDR3 protein. This table holds about 800,000 distinct CDR3 sequences, about 20% found once. The source was PBMCs from blood, collected 4 to 6 days after vaccination. All receptors derive from a man aged 45-65 years who received an inactivated influenza vaccine.

The DNA for the CDR3 is TGTGCCAGCAAGACAGGCTCTGGAAACACCATATATTTT. This sequence encodes CASKTGSGNTIYF. The rearrangement uses TRBV12-3 or TRBV12-4 and TRBJ1-3; weak D call: TRBD1 (6 bases). Trimming stripped 7 bases from V and 0 bases from J, with 7 bases between. This CDR3 has 13 amino acids.

This clonotype was seen only a few times. CDR3 sequence reads: CASRPGTGPYEQYF. The DNA of the CDR3 is TGTGCCAGCAGACCCGGGACAGGGCCCTACGAGCAGTACTTC. V gene TRBV28 combines with J gene TRBJ2-7, with 9 bases identical to TRBD1. Looked up from germline, CDR1 is MDHEN and CDR2 is SYDVKM. CDR3 length: 14 residues. With V trimmed by 6 bases and J by 2 bases, 5 bases remained unmatched.

The chain links TRBV24-1 to TRBJ1-1, with D possibly being TRBD1 (5 bases). Germline V gene data show CDR1 as KGHDR and CDR2 as SFDVKD. The V gene lost 4 bases and the J gene lost 4 bases, with 15 bases spanning the gap. CDR3 length equals 15 residues. CDR3 sequence: CATSDRQGKGTEAFF. CDR3 DNA: TGTGCCACCAGTGACCGGCAGGGTAAAGGCACTGAAGCTTTCTTT.

The chain recombines TRBV20-1 with TRBJ2-1; weak D call: TRBD2 (6 bases). The CDR3 consists of 14 residues. The ends were cut back, 3 bases at V and 4 bases at J, with 13 bases in the middle. Germline assignment: CDR1 DFQATT and CDR2 SNEGSKA (reference sequence). For the CDR3, the DNA is TGCAGTGCTAGGTTGCGGGGCCTATACAATGAGCAGTTCTTC. This gives the protein CSARLRGLYNEQFF.

V and J are TRBV12-3 or TRBV12-4 and TRBJ2-1; 7 bases match TRBD2. V gave up 6 bases and J gave up 6 bases; unmatched junction bases: 11. This CDR3 contains 15 residues. DNA of the CDR3: TGTGCCAGCAGCCGCTCCGCGGGAGTCGGCAATGAGCAGTTCTTC. This translates into CASSRSAGVGNEQFF.

J is TRBJ1-1 and V is TRBV4-2, with D tentatively TRBD1 (6 bases). The V end lost 1 base, the J end lost 0 bases, and 9 bases lay between the germline ends. The CDR3 extends over 15 amino acids. Germline lookup yields CDR1 LGHNA and CDR2 YNFKEQ. In DNA form, the CDR3 reads TGTGCCAGCAGCCAAGTCGACAGGCTGAACACTGAAGCTTTCTTT. It encodes CASSQVDRLNTEAFF.

This clonotype was observed a few times. The rearrangement uses TRBV10-3 and TRBJ1-1; D call uncertain. The CDR3 consists of 13 residues. The germline gives CDR1 ENHRY, CDR2 SYGVKD. V was trimmed by 4 bases and J by 0 bases, leaving 6 bases between them. The CDR3, as DNA: TGTGCCATCAGTGGGGCCGTGAACACTGAAGCTTTCTTT. It encodes CAISGAVNTEAFF.

This chain connects TRBV5-1 to TRBJ2-1; 9 nucleotides align to TRBD1. Germline V gives CDR1 SGHRS, CDR2 YFSETQ. This CDR3 is 14 amino acids long. With 4 bases clipped from V and 10 bases from J, the junction kept 9 bases outside the gene matches. The CDR3 spells CASSADRGGEEQFF. CDR3 DNA sequence: TGCGCCAGCAGCGCGGACAGGGGCGGGGAGGAGCAGTTCTTC.

This clonotype has more than one count but fewer than ten. The chain uses TRBV30 and TRBJ2-7; D might be TRBD1 or TRBD2, each matching 6 bases. V was shortened by 2 bases and J by 6 bases, with 14 bases between the two germline ends. Germline lookup yields CDR1 GTSNPN and CDR2 SVGIG (reference sequence). CDR3 size: 13 residues. This CDR3 reads CAWSNRGDGEQYF. The CDR3 nucleotides are TGTGCCTGGAGTAATAGGGGGGACGGCGAGCAGTACTTC.

This chain links TRBV9 with TRBJ2-1; TRBD2 matches 10 bases. The CDR3 contains 15 residues. V lost 0 bases to trimming and J lost 10 bases; unmatched junction nucleotides: 7. Germline V gene lookup returns CDR1 SGDLS and CDR2 YYNGEE. The CDR3 DNA reads as TGTGCCAGCAGCGTAGGGACTAGCGGCTCCGTGGAGCAGTTCTTC. It translates to CASSVGTSGSVEQFF.

The rearrangement joins TRBV4-3 to TRBJ1-4; D uncertain. The CDR3 contains 16 residues. The germline V and J ends were trimmed by 0 bases and 0 bases, with 8 bases remaining between them. CDR1 is LGHNA and CDR2 is YSLEER in the germline V gene. The CDR3 region is CASSQDPRTTNEKLFF. CDR3 bases: TGCGCCAGCAGCCAAGATCCAAGAACAACTAATGAAAAACTGTTTTTT.

The gene calls are TRBV7-2 and TRBJ2-7; no reliable D call. Trimming took off 5 bases at V and 2 bases at J, with 10 bases between the two ends. This CDR3 is built from 13 residues. Germline V gene lookup returns CDR1 SGHTA and CDR2 FQGNSA. The CDR3 coding sequence is TGTGCCAGCAGCCGTCGTCATACCTACGAGCAGTACTTC. This gives the protein CASSRRHTYEQYF.

The genes are TRBV6-1 and TRBJ2-5; 9 nucleotides align to TRBD1. This CDR3 spans 13 amino acids. V gave up 10 bases and J gave up 4 bases; unmatched junction bases: 7. Germline V gives CDR1 MNHNS, CDR2 SASEGT. In DNA form, the CDR3 reads TGTGCCACACAGGGGGCTGGAGGAGAGACCCAGTACTTC. Translating gives CATQGAGGETQYF.

The CDR3, as DNA: TGTGCCAGCAGCTTAGGCGGGGTATCCGGAAAACTGTTTTTT. This translates into CASSLGGVSGKLFF. The rearrangement uses TRBV7-2 and TRBJ1-4; D uncertain. The ends were cut back, 1 base at V and 10 bases at J, with 13 bases in the middle. The CDR3 consists of 14 residues. CDR1 and CDR2 (germline): SGHTA, FQGNSA.

The chain combines TRBV6-1 with TRBJ2-1; 12 bases map to TRBD2. CDR1 is MNHNS, CDR2 SASEGT, per germline. The CDR3 contains 15 residues. V trimming: 5 bases; J trimming: 5 bases; junction bases outside the gene matches: 4. The CDR3 here is CASSRSSGRDNEQFF. The CDR3 nucleotides read TGTGCCAGCAGTAGATCTAGCGGGAGGGACAATGAGCAGTTCTTC.

This clonotype was seen more than once but under ten times. This rearrangement joins TRBV6-1 to TRBJ1-4, with D possibly being TRBD1 (6 bases). The CDR3 consists of 13 residues. The V gene lost 9 bases and the J gene lost 0 bases, with 8 bases spanning the gap. Per germline, CDR1 MNHNS and CDR2 SASEGT. DNA for the CDR3: TGTGCCAGTCGGACAGCAACTAATGAAAAACTGTTTTTT. The encoded protein is CASRTATNEKLFF.

This clonotype was found a few times. The chain links TRBV24-1 to TRBJ2-7; perhaps TRBD2 as D (6 bases). The CDR3 covers 15 residues. V was clipped by 6 bases and J by 7 bases, with 21 bases between them. Germline V gene data show CDR1 as KGHDR and CDR2 as SFDVKD. DNA for the CDR3: TGTGCCACCAGTCCGACCGGGACTCCGTTGGGGGAGCAGTACTTC. Encoded protein: CATSPTGTPLGEQYF.

This chain connects TRBV18 to TRBJ1-2, with 7 bases identical to TRBD1. This CDR3 spans 17 amino acids. V shed 2 bases and J 6 bases; nucleotides not matched to a gene: 15. Per germline, CDR1 KGHSH and CDR2 LQKENI. The CDR3 region has the DNA TGTGCCAGCTCACCATTTGTAGGGGGCCCAATTGGCGATGGCTACACCTTC. Translation: CASSPFVGGPIGDGYTF.

The chain employs TRBV5-1 and TRBJ2-7; D not certain. Germline CDR1 is SGHRS and CDR2 is YFSETQ. V lost 0 bases and J 0 bases, leaving 13 bases between the germline ends. This CDR3 spans 16 amino acids. The CDR3 DNA reads as TGCGCCAGCAGCTTGGCCGGGCAGCTGAGCTCCTACGAGCAGTACTTC. It encodes CASSLAGQLSSYEQYF.

The CDR3 DNA is TGTGCCAGCTCACCCGGACAGGGGTCGGACTACGAGCAGTACTTC. It specifies CASSPGQGSDYEQYF. The genes are TRBV18 and TRBJ2-7, with 9 bases that match TRBD1. The germline V gene encodes CDR1 KGHSH and CDR2 LQKENI. V was clipped by 3 bases and J by 3 bases; unmatched bases: 6. This CDR3 is built from 15 residues.

The CDR3 DNA reads TGTGCCAGCAGCTATGGAAGAGGCCCTACGCAGTATTTT. It encodes CASSYGRGPTQYF. The V and J genes are TRBV7-2 and TRBJ2-3; D uncertain. CDR1 and CDR2 (germline): SGHTA, FQGNSA. The CDR3 extends over 13 amino acids. V was pared by 4 bases and J by 8 bases, with 13 bases between.

This clonotype has more than one count but fewer than ten. The chain has TRBV6-1 and TRBJ1-1; 8 nucleotides agree with TRBD1. The V gene end was trimmed by 2 bases and the J gene end by 4 bases; junction bases not matched to a gene: 6. Germline CDR1 is MNHNS and CDR2 is SASEGT. CDR3 length: 15 residues. CDR3 nucleotides: TGTGCCAGCAGTGAACAGGGGGCGAGGGTCACTGAAGCTTTCTTT. Residues: CASSEQGARVTEAFF.

This clonotype was observed a few times. This sequence joins TRBV11-2 and TRBJ2-5, with D possibly being TRBD2 (6 bases). Germline V gene sequence: CDR1 SGHAT, CDR2 FQNNGV. CDR3 length equals 17 residues. The V gene lost 1 base and the J gene lost 1 base, with 16 bases spanning the gap. The CDR3 bases are TGTGCCAGCAGCTTAGCCGTACTCCTGGGGGGCCAAGAGACCCAGTACTTC. Protein product: CASSLAVLLGGQETQYF.

This clonotype was observed a few times. This chain joins TRBV7-9 and TRBJ2-7; D unclear. The germline V gene has CDR1 SEHNR and CDR2 FQNEAQ (reference sequence). The CDR3 totals 14 residues. The V end lost 1 base, the J end lost 1 base, and 8 bases lay between the germline ends. CDR3 nucleotides: TGTGCCAGCAGCTTAGTAGGGAAGTCCTACGAGCAGTACTTC. It is translated as CASSLVGKSYEQYF.

This sequence joins TRBV7-2 and TRBJ2-4; a weak D match, TRBD1 (6 bases). V dropped 1 base and J dropped 5 bases, with 15 bases sitting between them. Germline CDR1 and CDR2: SGHTA and FQGNSA. The CDR3 is made up of 16 amino acids. The CDR3 spells CASSLGAGVSQNIQYF. The CDR3 DNA follows: TGTGCCAGCAGCTTAGGGGCAGGGGTATCCCAAAACATTCAGTACTTC.

This clonotype was seen only a few times. This chain uses TRBV7-9 with TRBJ2-7, with 14 nucleotides matching TRBD2. Germline values: CDR1 SEHNR, CDR2 FQNEAQ (reference sequence). The trim removed 4 bases at V and 5 bases at J, leaving 10 bases unmatched. The CDR3 runs 17 residues. CDR3: CASSWKTSGGAWDEQYF. The CDR3 nucleotides read TGTGCCAGCAGCTGGAAGACTAGCGGGGGGGCCTGGGACGAGCAGTACTTC. Full variable domain (outside the CDR3, taken from reference TRBV7-9 and TRBJ2-7): DTGVSQNPRHKITKRGQNVTFRCDPISEHNRLYWYRQTLGQGPEFLTYFQNEAQLEKSRLLSDRFSAERPKGSFSTLEIQRTEQGDSAMYLCASSWKTSGGAWDEQYFGPGTRLTVT.